A selection of T cell receptor beta chains follows, all from one sample in a study of naive and memory T cell subsets. TCRdb reprocessed the 5' RACE reads via MiXCR and lists one record per CDR3 protein. Of about 32,000 distinct CDR3 sequences in the sample, over 15% are singletons; the top ten hold 2.6%. These receptors were obtained from a female donor in good health. Each CDR3 is given with its conserved first and last residue. A D gene is named only where the DNA matches it firmly. Not every row has a clone size; where given, it reads once, few, many or a size class.

V gene: TRBV7-2; D gene: -; clone size: medium-sized; J gene: TRBJ1-2; CDR3 protein: CASSLASDNYGYTF; CDR3 DNA: TGTGCCAGCAGCTTAGCATCAGACAACTATGGCTACACCTTC
V gene: TRBV20-1; D gene: -; clone size: many; J gene: TRBJ2-7; CDR3 protein: CSARGLGVVEQYF; CDR3 DNA: TGCAGTGCCCGCGGACTCGGCGTGGTGGAGCAGTACTTC
V gene: TRBV6-5; D gene: -; clone size: -; J gene: TRBJ2-3; CDR3 protein: CASSYSSGAPTDTQYF; CDR3 DNA: TGTGCCAGCAGTTACTCTTCGGGGGCCCCCACAGATACGCAGTATTTT
V gene: TRBV6-5; D gene: -; clone size: many; J gene: TRBJ1-1; CDR3 protein: CASSYLRSGRKNTEAFF; CDR3 DNA: TGTGCCAGCAGTTACCTTAGGTCGGGACGGAAGAACACTGAAGCTTTCTTT
V gene: TRBV29-1; D gene: TRBD1; clone size: -; J gene: TRBJ2-2; CDR3 protein: CSVKDRLHSGGTGELFF; CDR3 DNA: TGCAGCGTTAAGGACAGGCTACATTCCGGCGGGACCGGGGAGCTGTTTTTT
V gene: TRBV25-1; D gene: TRBD1; clone size: few; J gene: TRBJ2-7; CDR3 protein: CASSGDREFTYEQYF; CDR3 DNA: TGTGCCAGCAGTGGAGACAGGGAGTTCACCTACGAGCAGTACTTC
V gene: TRBV6-5; D gene: -; clone size: once; J gene: TRBJ1-5; CDR3 protein: CASSRRRDQPQHF; CDR3 DNA: TGTGCCAGCAGTCGACGACGTGATCAGCCCCAGCATTTT
V gene: TRBV20-1; D gene: TRBD2; clone size: many; J gene: TRBJ2-5; CDR3 protein: CSAIPLGLAGGETQYF; CDR3 DNA: TGCAGTGCTATTCCCCTAGGGCTAGCGGGGGGTGAGACCCAGTACTTC
V gene: TRBV7-3; D gene: TRBD2; clone size: many; J gene: TRBJ2-1; CDR3 protein: CASSLTSGGNNEQFF; CDR3 DNA: TGTGCCAGCAGCCTTACTAGCGGGGGCAACAATGAGCAGTTCTTC
V gene: TRBV4-2; D gene: -; clone size: -; J gene: TRBJ1-1; CDR3 protein: CASSQERGADTEAFF; CDR3 DNA: TGTGCCAGCAGCCAAGAGCGGGGAGCCGACACTGAAGCTTTCTTT
V gene: TRBV7-3; D gene: -; clone size: -; J gene: TRBJ1-1; CDR3 protein: CASSRQGGTEAFF; CDR3 DNA: TGTGCCAGCAGCCGTCAGGGAGGTACTGAAGCTTTCTTT
V gene: TRBV9; D gene: -; clone size: -; J gene: TRBJ2-5; CDR3 protein: CASSVDKGGQETQYF; CDR3 DNA: TGTGCCAGCAGCGTAGATAAAGGAGGCCAAGAGACCCAGTACTTC
V gene: TRBV29-1; D gene: -; clone size: many; J gene: TRBJ2-3; CDR3 protein: CSVEVGQGPDTQYF; CDR3 DNA: TGCAGCGTTGAGGTGGGGCAGGGTCCAGATACGCAGTATTTT
V gene: TRBV7-6; D gene: -; clone size: -; J gene: TRBJ1-3; CDR3 protein: CASSLASGGNTIYF; CDR3 DNA: TGTGCCAGCAGCTTAGCGTCTGGGGGAAACACCATATATTTT
V gene: TRBV20-1; D gene: -; clone size: many; J gene: TRBJ1-5; CDR3 protein: CSASLPDRDQPQHF; CDR3 DNA: TGCAGTGCTAGCCTTCCGGACCGAGATCAGCCCCAGCATTTT
V gene: TRBV2; D gene: -; clone size: once; J gene: TRBJ2-1; CDR3 protein: CASKGDSSSYNEQFF; CDR3 DNA: TGTGCCAGCAAAGGGGACTCGAGCTCCTACAATGAGCAGTTCTTC
V gene: TRBV5-1; D gene: TRBD2; clone size: -; J gene: TRBJ2-3; CDR3 protein: CASRSSGGGADTQYF; CDR3 DNA: TGCGCCAGCAGATCTAGCGGGGGTGGTGCAGATACGCAGTATTTT
V gene: TRBV6-6; D gene: -; clone size: few; J gene: TRBJ1-3; CDR3 protein: CASRTDTGNTIYF; CDR3 DNA: TGTGCCAGCAGGACAGATACTGGAAACACCATATATTTT
V gene: TRBV6-5; D gene: -; clone size: many; J gene: TRBJ1-4; CDR3 protein: CASSYSATNEKLFF; CDR3 DNA: TGTGCCAGCAGTTATTCTGCAACTAATGAAAAACTGTTTTTT
V gene: TRBV6-1; D gene: TRBD1; clone size: -; J gene: TRBJ1-1; CDR3 protein: CASSYTGAGAEAFF; CDR3 DNA: TGTGCCAGCAGCTATACAGGGGCGGGCGCTGAAGCTTTCTTT
V gene: TRBV13; D gene: -; clone size: -; J gene: TRBJ1-1; CDR3 protein: CASSLAIGKWAEAFF; CDR3 DNA: TGTGCCAGCAGCTTAGCTATCGGGAAGTGGGCTGAAGCTTTCTTT
V gene: TRBV10-3; D gene: TRBD2; clone size: -; J gene: TRBJ2-1; CDR3 protein: CAISEGGVQSGEQFF; CDR3 DNA: TGTGCCATCAGTGAGGGGGGGGTGCAATCGGGTGAGCAGTTCTTC
V gene: TRBV7-6; D gene: -; clone size: -; J gene: TRBJ2-7; CDR3 protein: CASSLERGSMGEQYF; CDR3 DNA: TGTGCCAGCAGCTTAGAGAGGGGGAGTATGGGTGAGCAGTACTTC